This T cell receptor (beta chain) was obtained from a study of shared clonotypes between healthy human individuals. Regarding the study as a whole: Estimated clonotype richness was generally higher in naive than memory subsets.

V was clipped by 10 bases and J by 6 bases, with 17 bases between them. The germline V gene has CDR1 MNHEY and CDR2 SVGAGI. The CDR3 sequence is 13 residues long. A word on this clone: The antigen is not known.

This table comes from immunoSEQ multiplex PCR, and its TCRdb copy is limited to in-frame clones, with some not included. There are roughly 1.5 million clones in the sample; approximately 98% occur only once, and 0.4% to 0.55% lies in the top ten. This TCR came from a man aged 25-40 years in good health. This chain links TRBV6-5 with TRBJ2-3; perhaps TRBD2 as D (5 bases). Sequencing was performed on naive CD4+ T cells sorted from blood. The subset denotes: CD45RA+ positively selected. The CDR3 is CATTTIGRDTQYF. In DNA form, the CDR3 reads TGTGCCACCACGACTATTGGTAGGGATACGCAGTATTTT.